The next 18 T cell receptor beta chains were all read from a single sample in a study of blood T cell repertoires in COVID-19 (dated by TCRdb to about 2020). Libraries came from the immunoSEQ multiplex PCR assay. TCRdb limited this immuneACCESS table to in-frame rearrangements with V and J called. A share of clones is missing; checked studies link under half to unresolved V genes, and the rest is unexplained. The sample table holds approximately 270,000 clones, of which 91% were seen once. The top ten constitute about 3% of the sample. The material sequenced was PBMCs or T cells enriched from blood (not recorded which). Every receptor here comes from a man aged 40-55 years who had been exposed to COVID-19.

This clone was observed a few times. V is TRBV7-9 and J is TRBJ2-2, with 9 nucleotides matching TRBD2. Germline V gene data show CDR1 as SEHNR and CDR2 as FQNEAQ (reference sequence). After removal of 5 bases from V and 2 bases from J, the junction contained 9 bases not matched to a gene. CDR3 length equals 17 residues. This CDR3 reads CASSPRLAGSNTGELFF. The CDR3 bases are TGTGCCAGCAGCCCACGGCTAGCGGGAAGTAACACCGGGGAGCTGTTTTTT.

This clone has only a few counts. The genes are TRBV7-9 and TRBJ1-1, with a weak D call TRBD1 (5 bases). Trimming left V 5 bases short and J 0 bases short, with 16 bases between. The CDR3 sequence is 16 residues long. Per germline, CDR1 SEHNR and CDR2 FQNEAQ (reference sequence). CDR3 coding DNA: TGTGCCAGCAGCAAAACCAGACAGCCAGTGAACACTGAAGCTTTCTTT. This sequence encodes CASSKTRQPVNTEAFF. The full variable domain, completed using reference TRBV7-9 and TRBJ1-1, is DTGVSQNPRHKITKRGQNVTFRCDPISEHNRLYWYRQTLGQGPEFLTYFQNEAQLEKSRLLSDRFSAERPKGSFSTLEIQRTEQGDSAMYLCASSKTRQPVNTEAFFGQGTRLTVV.

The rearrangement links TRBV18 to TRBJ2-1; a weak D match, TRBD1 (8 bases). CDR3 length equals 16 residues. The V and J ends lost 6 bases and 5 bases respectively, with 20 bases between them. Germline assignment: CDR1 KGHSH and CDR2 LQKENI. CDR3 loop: CASSPEQGGNHNEQFF. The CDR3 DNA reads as TGTGCCAGCTCCCCCGAACAGGGGGGGAACCACAATGAGCAGTTCTTC.

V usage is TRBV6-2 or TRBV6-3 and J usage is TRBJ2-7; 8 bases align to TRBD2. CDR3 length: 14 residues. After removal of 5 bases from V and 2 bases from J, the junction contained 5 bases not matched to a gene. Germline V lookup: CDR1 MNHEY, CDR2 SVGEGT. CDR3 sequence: CASSRTSSAYEQYF. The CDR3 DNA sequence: TGTGCCAGCAGTCGGACTAGCTCTGCCTACGAGCAGTACTTC.

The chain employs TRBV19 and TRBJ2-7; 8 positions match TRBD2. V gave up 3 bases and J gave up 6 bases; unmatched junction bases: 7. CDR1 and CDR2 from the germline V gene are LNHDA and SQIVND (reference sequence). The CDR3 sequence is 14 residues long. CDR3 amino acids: CASSIKREPLEQYF. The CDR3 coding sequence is TGTGCCAGTAGTATTAAGCGGGAGCCCCTCGAGCAGTACTTC.

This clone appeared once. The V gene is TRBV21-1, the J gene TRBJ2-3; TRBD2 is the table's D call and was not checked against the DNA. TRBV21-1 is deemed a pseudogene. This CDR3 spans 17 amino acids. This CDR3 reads CASSSSLGLAGPDTQYF. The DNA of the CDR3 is TGTGCCAGCAGCTCAAGTCTGGGCTTAGCGGGACCAGATACGCAGTATTTT.

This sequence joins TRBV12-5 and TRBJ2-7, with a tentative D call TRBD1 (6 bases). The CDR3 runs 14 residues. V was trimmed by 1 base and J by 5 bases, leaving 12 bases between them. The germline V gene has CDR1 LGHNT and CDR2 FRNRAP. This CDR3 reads CASGLAPNRDEQYF. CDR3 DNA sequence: TGTGCTAGTGGTTTGGCCCCCAACAGGGACGAGCAGTACTTC.

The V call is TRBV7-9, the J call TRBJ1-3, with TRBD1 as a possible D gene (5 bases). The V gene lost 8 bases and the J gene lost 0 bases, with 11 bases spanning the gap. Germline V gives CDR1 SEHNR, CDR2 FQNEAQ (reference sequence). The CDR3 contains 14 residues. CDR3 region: CASFPTVSGNTIYF. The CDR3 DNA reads TGTGCCAGCTTCCCGACAGTCTCTGGAAACACCATATATTTT.

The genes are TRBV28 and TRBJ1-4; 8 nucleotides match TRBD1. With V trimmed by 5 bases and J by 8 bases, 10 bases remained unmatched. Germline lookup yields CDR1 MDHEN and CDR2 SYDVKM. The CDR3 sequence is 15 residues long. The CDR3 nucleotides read TGTGCCAGCAGTACATCAGGGGGCGTGAAGGAAAAACTGTTTTTT. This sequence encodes CASSTSGGVKEKLFF.

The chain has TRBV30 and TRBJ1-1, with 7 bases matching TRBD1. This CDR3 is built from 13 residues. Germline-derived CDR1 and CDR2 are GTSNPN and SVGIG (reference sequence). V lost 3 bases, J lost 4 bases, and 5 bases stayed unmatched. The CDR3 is CAWSPGGGTEAFF. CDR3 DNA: TGTGCCTGGAGCCCAGGGGGAGGCACTGAAGCTTTCTTT.

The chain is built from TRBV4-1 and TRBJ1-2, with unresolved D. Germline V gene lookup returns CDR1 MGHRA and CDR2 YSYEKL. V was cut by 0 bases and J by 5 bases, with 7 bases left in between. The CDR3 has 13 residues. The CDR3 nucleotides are TGCGCCAGCAGCCAAGATCCCAATTATGGCTACACCTTC. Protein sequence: CASSQDPNYGYTF.

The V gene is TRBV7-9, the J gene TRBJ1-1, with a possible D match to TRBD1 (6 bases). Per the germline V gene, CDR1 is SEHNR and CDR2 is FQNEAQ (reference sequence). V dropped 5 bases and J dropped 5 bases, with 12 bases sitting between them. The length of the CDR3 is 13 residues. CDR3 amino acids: CASSVSGTTEAFF. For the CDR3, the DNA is TGTGCCAGCAGCGTATCCGGGACAACTGAAGCTTTCTTT.

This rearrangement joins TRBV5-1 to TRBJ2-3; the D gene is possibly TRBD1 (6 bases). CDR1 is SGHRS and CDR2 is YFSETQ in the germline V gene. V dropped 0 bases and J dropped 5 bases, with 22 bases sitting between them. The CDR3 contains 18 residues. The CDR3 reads CASSLGPDQGSGLDTQYF. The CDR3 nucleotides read TGCGCCAGCAGCTTGGGTCCGGACCAGGGGTCCGGATTAGATACGCAGTATTTT. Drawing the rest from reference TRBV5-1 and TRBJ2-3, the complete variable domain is KAGVTQTPRYLIKTRGQQVTLSCSPISGHRSVSWYQQTPGQGLQFLFEYFSETQRNKGNFPGRFSGRQFSNSRSEMNVSTLELGDSALYLCASSLGPDQGSGLDTQYFGPGTRLTVL.

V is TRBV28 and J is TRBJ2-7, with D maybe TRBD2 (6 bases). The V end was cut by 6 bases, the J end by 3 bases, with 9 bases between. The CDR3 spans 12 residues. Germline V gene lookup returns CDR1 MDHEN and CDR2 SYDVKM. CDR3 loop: CASRGGIYEQYF. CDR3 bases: TGTGCCAGCAGAGGCGGGATCTACGAGCAGTACTTC.

DNA for the CDR3: TGTGCCAGCACCCAACGGACTAACCAGTACGAGCAGTACTTC. This sequence encodes CASTQRTNQYEQYF. This sequence joins TRBV28 and TRBJ2-7; tentatively, D is TRBD2 (6 bases). V was pared by 7 bases and J by 4 bases, with 17 bases between. Germline V gene sequence: CDR1 MDHEN, CDR2 SYDVKM. The CDR3 covers 14 residues.

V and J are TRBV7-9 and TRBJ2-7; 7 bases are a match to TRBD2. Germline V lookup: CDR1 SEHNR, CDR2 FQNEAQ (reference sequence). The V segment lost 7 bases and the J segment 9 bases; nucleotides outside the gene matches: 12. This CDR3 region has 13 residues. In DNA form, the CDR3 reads TGTGCCAGCACAGACCGGGGGGACTTAGGGCAGTACTTC. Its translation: CASTDRGDLGQYF.

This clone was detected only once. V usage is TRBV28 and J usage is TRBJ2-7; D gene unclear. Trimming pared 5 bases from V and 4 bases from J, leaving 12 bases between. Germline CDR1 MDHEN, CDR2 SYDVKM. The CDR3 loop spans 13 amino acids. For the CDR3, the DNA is TGTGCCAGCAGTCCTGGCGGAAAATACGAGCAGTACTTC. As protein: CASSPGGKYEQYF.

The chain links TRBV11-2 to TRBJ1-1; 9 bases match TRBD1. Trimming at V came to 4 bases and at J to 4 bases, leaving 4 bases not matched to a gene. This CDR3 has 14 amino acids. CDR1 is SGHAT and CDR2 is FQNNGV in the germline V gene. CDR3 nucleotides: TGTGCCAGCAGCTCAGAACAGGGGGCCACTGAAGCTTTCTTT. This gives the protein CASSSEQGATEAFF.